The 3 T cell receptor beta chains reported below all come from one sample, sequenced in a study of CD8+CD57+ T cells in acquired aplastic anemia. The study profiled TCR beta VDJ and CDR3 using genomic DNA as template. Via MiXCR, TCRdb re-called the reads, giving one row per CDR3 protein. Of about 180,000 distinct CDR3 sequences listed, about 47% were seen once; the top ten hold 2.5% to 3.5%. The sequenced sample consisted of sorted CD4+, CD8+, or CD8+CD57+ T cells (not recorded which) from PBMCs. The receptors were gathered from a human donor in good health.

This clonotype was found many times. V is TRBV5-1 and J is TRBJ1-1; D is unclear. Germline V lookup: CDR1 SGHRS, CDR2 YFSETQ. Trimming stripped 7 bases from V and 0 bases from J, with 4 bases between. The CDR3 sequence is 11 residues long. The CDR3 DNA follows: TGCGCCAGCTCTATGAACACTGAAGCTTTCTTT. Translated: CASSMNTEAFF.

CDR3 in amino acids: CASSYVGGTAYGYTF. As DNA, the CDR3 is TGTGCCAGCAGTTACGTAGGCGGGACAGCCTATGGCTACACCTTC. The chain links TRBV6-2 or TRBV6-3 to TRBJ1-2; TRBD1 matches at 7 bases. The trim removed 2 bases at V and 4 bases at J, leaving 7 bases unmatched. The CDR3 consists of 15 residues. Germline V gene sequence: CDR1 MNHEY, CDR2 SVGEGT.

This clonotype was found many times. The chain has TRBV7-9 and TRBJ2-7; 8 positions match TRBD2. Germline trimming cut 2 bases from V and 5 bases from J; bases unmatched to any gene: 5. The CDR3 has 14 amino acids. Per the germline V gene, CDR1 is SEHNR and CDR2 is FQNEAQ (reference sequence). The CDR3 loop is CASSLSSGRHEQYF. CDR3 bases: TGTGCCAGCAGCTTATCCAGCGGGAGACACGAGCAGTACTTC.